These T cell receptor beta chains were read from a single sample in a study of cytomegalovirus exposure and HLA in healthy donors. Sequencing was performed with immunoSEQ multiplex PCR; in TCRdb, only in-frame clones are kept and a portion is missing. The sample consists of some 130,000 clones, approximately 84% of them appearing once. Source material: PBMCs. The receptors derive from a man younger than 45 in good health and CMV-seropositive. CDR3s include the opening cysteine and the closing phenylalanine or tryptophan. Fields, in order: J gene, V gene, clone size, D gene, CDR3 DNA, CDR3 protein. A D gene is named only where the DNA matches it firmly. Clone sizes are given selectively: once, few, many, or a class where the clone is expanded.

TRBJ2-7 | TRBV19 | . | TRBD1 | TGTGCCAGTAGCCCGACAGGGACAACTTTAATCTACGAGCAGTACTTC | CASSPTGTTLIYEQYF
TRBJ2-1 | TRBV7-6 | . | . | TGTGCCAGCAGCCCCCCGGGGTCAGCACTCAATGAGCAGTTCTTC | CASSPPGSALNEQFF
TRBJ1-2 | TRBV2 | . | . | TGTGCCAGCAGTCCCCAGGGGTACTATGGCTACACCTTC | CASSPQGYYGYTF
TRBJ2-2 | TRBV14 | few | . | TGTGCCAGCAGCCCGCGGGGAACCGGGGAGCTGTTTTTT | CASSPRGTGELFF
TRBJ1-5 | TRBV18 | . | TRBD1 | TGTGCCAGCTCACCACCGGGACAGGGGGAATATCAGCCCCAGCATTTT | CASSPPGQGEYQPQHF
TRBJ1-5 | TRBV15 | . | . | TGTGCCACCAGCAGAGCCCAGGGGTTCGTCAGTCAGCCCCAGCATTTT | CATSRAQGFVSQPQHF
TRBJ1-3 | TRBV5-4 | . | . | TGTGCCAGCAGCTTGGGCGGCTTCAACAAAGGAAACACCATATATTTT | CASSLGGFNKGNTIYF
TRBJ1-1 | TRBV10-3 | once | . | TGTGCCATCAGTGGGGAAAGGGGCACTGAAGCTTTCTTT | CAISGERGTEAFF
TRBJ1-5 | TRBV6-5 | once | TRBD1 | TGTGCCAGCAGTTACGGCAGGGGGAATGAGCCCCAGCATTTT | CASSYGRGNEPQHF
TRBJ2-5 | TRBV6-5 | . | TRBD1 | TGTGCCAGCAGTCATCAAGGGGGCTGGGGAGAGACCCAGTACTTC | CASSHQGGWGETQYF
TRBJ2-1 | TRBV5-8 | . | . | TGTGCCAGCAGCTTGGAGGGAGTCGGACCAAATGAGCAGTTCTTC | CASSLEGVGPNEQFF
TRBJ2-3 | TRBV14 | . | . | TGTGCCAGCAGCGCGCAAGAGGCTGGGGATACGCAGTATTTT | CASSAQEAGDTQYF
TRBJ2-7 | TRBV6-1 | . | TRBD2 | TGTGCCAGCAGTACACTAGCGGGGGGGACCGAGCAGTACTTC | CASSTLAGGTEQYF
TRBJ1-6 | TRBV18 | . | TRBD1 | TGTGCCAGCTCACCGGGACAGCGTAATTCACCCCTCCACTTT | CASSPGQRNSPLHF
TRBJ2-3 | TRBV7-8 | . | TRBD2 | TGTGCCAGCAGCCCCCGAGGACTAGCGGGGGGGCCAGATACGCAGTATTTT | CASSPRGLAGGPDTQYF
TRBJ1-2 | TRBV9 | . | . | TGTGCCAGCACTGGGTCGGGTGGCTACACCTTC | CASTGSGGYTF
TRBJ2-5 | TRBV5-6 | . | . | TGTGCCAGCAGGACTTCGACTACCGAAGAGACCCAGTACTTC | CASRTSTTEETQYF
TRBJ2-7 | TRBV10-3 | few | TRBD1 | TGTGCCATCAGTCCGGGACAGGGGACCTACGAGCAGTACTTC | CAISPGQGTYEQYF
TRBJ1-3 | TRBV5-1 | . | . | TGCGCCAGCAGCTTGGACAGGGACTCTGGAAACACCATATATTTT | CASSLDRDSGNTIYF
TRBJ2-1 | TRBV30 | . | . | TGTGCCTGGAGTGTACCCGGGAGACTAGAGTACAATGAGCAGTTCTTC | CAWSVPGRLEYNEQFF
TRBJ2-7 | TRBV9 | . | TRBD2 | TGTGCCAGCAGCCCGACTAGCGGGAGTCCAGCTTACGAGCAGTACTTC | CASSPTSGSPAYEQYF